This T cell receptor (beta chain) was captured by sequencing in a study of blood T cell repertoires in COVID-19 (dated by TCRdb to 2018 to 2021). Some background on the complete study: Samples from collaborators originated in the United States, Italy and Spain and spanned both the acute and convalescent phases of COVID-19. The prospective study material was composed of cDNA or gDNA derived from T cells, B-cell-depleted T cells, or PBMCs. Subjects who had been exposed to COVID-19, were actively infected with it, or had recovered from it provided the deeply sampled blood TCRbeta repertoires that made up the dataset. The repertoires were released in a freely available public database intended as a resource for research on the immune response to SARS-CoV-2. Samples came from the ongoing ImmuneRACE study (first 160 participants) plus 1,254 subjects from 6 global collaborators. The sample metadata nearly always contained a de-identified subject ID, COVID-19 status, age in years and sex. Where available, HLA class I and class II types were taken from metadata supplied by the sample provider and were not determined by assay-based typing. The research as a whole found: Clinical and demographic metadata were provided uncurated, with the amount varying by source and participant.

Trimming costs V 1 base and J 1 base, and their ends lie 9 bases apart. From its cysteine to its phenylalanine, the CDR3 spans 14 amino acids. Only the CDR3 part of the read is kept: 42 bases, read in frame from the first base. Looking up the germline V gene (reference sequence) yields CDR1 SGHNT and CDR2 YYREEE. Participants in the prospective study were enrolled through a virtual design, were aged about 18 to 90 years, and lived in approximately 25 United States geographic areas. In the prospective study, cohorts were assigned on the basis of participant-reported clinical history obtained from a screening survey and a study questionnaire. Recovered participants in ImmuneRACE Cohort 3 were defined by two consecutive negative NP/OP PCR tests, clearance by a healthcare professional, or resolution of symptoms. In the prospective study, whole blood, serum and a nasopharyngeal or oropharyngeal swab were collected from each participant by mobile phlebotomists. Over an approximately 2-month period, participants in the prospective study had the option of providing additional blood draws and questionnaires. Prospective study blood samples were shipped either frozen or at room temperature before DNA extraction.

TCRbeta CDR3 regions were amplified from genomic DNA using the immunoSEQ Assay, a bias-controlled multiplex PCR. Under the source paper's analysis protocol: The number of nucleated cells in each sample was estimated by amplification of reference gene primers within the assay. To quantify the absolute abundance of each unique TCRbeta CDR3 rearrangement, sequence reads were collapsed and filtered. For each sample, productive Simpson clonality was calculated as the square root of Simpson's diversity index across productive rearrangements. TCRdb took this table from immuneACCESS and kept in-frame rearrangements with V and J called. Such tables lack part of the clones; where checked against another copy, unresolved V genes explain under half of the gap, and the rest is unexplained. D and trimming come from the DNA, and the V and J calls and clone size come from that table. The sample table records some 100,000 clones; 65% to 90% of these occur just once. Approximately 2.6% of the sample is taken by the ten largest.

As regards this clone: This receptor's antigen is unknown. One base away there is no much larger clone; base qualities are not given.

This clonotype was obtained from a woman in her 50s who had recovered from COVID-19. The sequencing sample was made of PBMCs or T cells enriched from blood (not recorded which). Rearrangement joined TRBV5-4 to TRBJ2-7; there is no confident call for the D gene. The DNA sequence reads TGTGCCAGCAGCTTGTATGGCTGGTCCTACGAGCAGTACTTC. The resulting protein is CASSLYGWSYEQYF.